Listed below are T cell receptor beta chains from one sample, sequenced in a study of chemoradiotherapy in HPV16-positive cancers. TCRdb's copy holds only in-frame clones and misses some; the assay was immunoSEQ multiplex PCR. The data show fewer than 8,000 clones, 89% seen once. The source was tumor tissue, collected from a patient who underwent chemoradiotherapy. The receptors shown here come from a human donor with HPV-associated anogenital cancer. CDR3s include the opening cysteine and the closing phenylalanine or tryptophan. Each record gives: D gene, clone size, J gene, V gene, CDR3 protein, CDR3 DNA. D genes are given only for firm matches. Not all rows give a size; the values are once, few, many and, for expanded clones, a class.

D: TRBD2
size: NA
J: TRBJ2-2
V: TRBV11-3
CDR3: CASSLEGLAVGELFF
DNA: TGTGCCAGCAGCTTAGAGGGACTAGCAGTCGGGGAGCTGTTTTTT

D: NA
size: NA
J: TRBJ2-5
V: TRBV2
CDR3: CASSGQIEETQYF
DNA: TGTGCCAGCAGTGGCCAGATCGAAGAGACCCAGTACTTC

D: NA
size: NA
J: TRBJ1-5
V: TRBV28
CDR3: CASSWGGSSNQPQHF
DNA: TGTGCCAGCAGTTGGGGAGGTAGTAGCAATCAGCCCCAGCATTTT

D: NA
size: NA
J: TRBJ1-1
V: TRBV7-2
CDR3: CASSLEGGMSTEAFF
DNA: TGTGCCAGCAGCTTGGAAGGGGGGATGAGCACTGAAGCTTTCTTT

D: NA
size: NA
J: TRBJ1-2
V: TRBV11-2
CDR3: CASSSPVRTDGYTF
DNA: TGTGCCAGCAGCTCTCCCGTCCGGACAGATGGCTACACCTTC

D: NA
size: once
J: TRBJ2-3
V: TRBV19
CDR3: CASSAKGTDTQYF
DNA: TGTGCCAGTAGTGCCAAGGGGACTGATACGCAGTATTTT

D: NA
size: NA
J: TRBJ2-7
V: TRBV9
CDR3: CASSFGPEPVYEQYF
DNA: TGTGCCAGCAGCTTCGGGCCCGAACCAGTTTACGAGCAGTACTTC

D: NA
size: NA
J: TRBJ2-5
V: TRBV7-9
CDR3: CASSHRQEETQYF
DNA: TGTGCCAGCAGCCACCGACAAGAAGAGACCCAGTACTTC

D: NA
size: NA
J: TRBJ2-5
V: TRBV7-7
CDR3: CASSLGPQFHETQYF
DNA: TGTGCTAGCAGCTTAGGACCGCAATTCCATGAGACCCAGTACTTC

D: NA
size: NA
J: TRBJ2-5
V: TRBV5-1
CDR3: CASSLVGPGETQYF
DNA: TGCGCCAGCAGCTTGGTCGGTCCGGGAGAGACCCAGTACTTC

D: TRBD1
size: NA
J: TRBJ2-7
V: TRBV6-5
CDR3: CASSPTGDAYEQYF
DNA: TGTGCCAGCAGTCCAACAGGGGACGCCTACGAGCAGTACTTC

D: NA
size: once
J: TRBJ1-2
V: TRBV5-8
CDR3: CASSFTGANYGYTF
DNA: TGTGCCAGCAGCTTTACAGGCGCTAACTATGGCTACACCTTC

D: NA
size: NA
J: TRBJ2-5
V: TRBV11-2
CDR3: CASSLPNRDGETQYF
DNA: TGTGCCAGCAGCTTACCGAACAGGGACGGGGAGACCCAGTACTTC

D: TRBD1
size: NA
J: TRBJ2-1
V: TRBV28
CDR3: CASSLLGQGYNEQFF
DNA: TGTGCCAGCAGTTTACTTGGACAGGGGTACAATGAGCAGTTCTTC

D: TRBD2
size: NA
J: TRBJ2-1
V: TRBV6-1
CDR3: CASSEWGGTSGMNEQFF
DNA: TGTGCCAGCAGTGAATGGGGGGGGACTAGCGGGATGAATGAGCAGTTCTTC

D: NA
size: NA
J: TRBJ2-7
V: TRBV6-1
CDR3: CASSEVVGYRGQYF
DNA: TGTGCCAGCAGTGAAGTTGTCGGTTACCGGGGGCAGTACTTC

D: NA
size: NA
J: TRBJ2-7
V: TRBV9
CDR3: CASGGSRHEQYF
DNA: TGTGCCAGCGGGGGGAGTCGTCACGAGCAGTACTTC

D: TRBD2
size: NA
J: TRBJ2-7
V: TRBV5-1
CDR3: CASSLAGGQSYEQYF
DNA: TGCGCCAGCAGCTTAGCGGGAGGGCAGTCCTACGAGCAGTACTTC

D: NA
size: NA
J: TRBJ1-1
V: TRBV6-6
CDR3: CAARSTEAFF
DNA: TGTGCCGCCCGCAGCACTGAAGCTTTCTTT

D: NA
size: NA
J: TRBJ2-7
V: TRBV4-3
CDR3: CASSQDRRRYEQYF
DNA: TGCGCCAGCAGCCAAGATCGTCGGCGCTACGAGCAGTACTTC

D: TRBD1
size: NA
J: TRBJ2-1
V: TRBV19
CDR3: CASSPGQGLHEQFF
DNA: TGTGCCAGTAGTCCGGGACAGGGGTTGCATGAGCAGTTCTTC

D: NA
size: NA
J: TRBJ2-4
V: TRBV5-6
CDR3: CASSLGGLAKNIQYF
DNA: TGTGCCAGCAGTTTAGGGGGGCTAGCCAAAAACATTCAGTACTTC

D: NA
size: NA
J: TRBJ2-7
V: TRBV27
CDR3: CASSPNNHEQYF
DNA: TGTGCCAGCAGTCCCAATAACCACGAGCAGTACTTC

D: NA
size: NA
J: TRBJ2-7
V: TRBV7-9
CDR3: CASSFFGGYEQYF
DNA: TGTGCCAGCAGCTTTTTTGGCGGGTACGAGCAGTACTTC

D: TRBD1
size: NA
J: TRBJ1-5
V: TRBV2
CDR3: CASRRDRGWQPQHF
DNA: TGTGCCAGCAGAAGGGACAGGGGATGGCAGCCCCAGCATTTT

D: TRBD2
size: NA
J: TRBJ2-2
V: TRBV9
CDR3: CASSTLAGVPGELFF
DNA: TGTGCCAGCAGCACCCTAGCGGGAGTTCCCGGGGAGCTGTTTTTT

D: TRBD1
size: NA
J: TRBJ2-5
V: TRBV5-1
CDR3: CASSLGTGGQETQYF
DNA: TGCGCCAGCAGCTTGGGGACAGGGGGCCAAGAGACCCAGTACTTC

D: NA
size: few
J: TRBJ2-2
V: TRBV19
CDR3: CASKGQSTNTGELFF
DNA: TGTGCGAGTAAAGGACAGTCCACGAACACCGGGGAGCTGTTTTTT

D: NA
size: NA
J: TRBJ1-2
V: TRBV5-6
CDR3: CASSPQGLRSGYTF
DNA: TGTGCCAGCAGCCCGCAGGGACTTCGCAGTGGCTACACCTTC

D: NA
size: NA
J: TRBJ2-1
V: TRBV27
CDR3: CASSHSMGLDEQFF
DNA: TGTGCCAGCAGTCACTCAATGGGGTTGGATGAGCAGTTCTTC

D: NA
size: NA
J: TRBJ2-1
V: TRBV5-1
CDR3: CASSPGWGMNEQFF
DNA: TGCGCCAGCAGCCCGGGATGGGGGATGAATGAGCAGTTCTTC

D: NA
size: once
J: TRBJ2-1
V: TRBV4-3
CDR3: CASSQDLSERRFF
DNA: TGCGCCAGCAGCCAAGATTTAAGCGAACGACGGTTCTTC

D: NA
size: NA
J: TRBJ2-7
V: TRBV11-1
CDR3: CASSYRGAYEQYF
DNA: TGTGCCAGCAGCTATAGGGGAGCCTACGAGCAGTACTTC

D: NA
size: once
J: TRBJ1-2
V: TRBV9
CDR3: CASSGGRPNGYTF
DNA: TGTGCCAGCAGCGGTGGACGGCCCAATGGCTACACCTTC

D: NA
size: NA
J: TRBJ1-1
V: TRBV6-5
CDR3: CASSYGAMNTEAFF
DNA: TGTGCCAGCAGTTACGGGGCGATGAACACTGAAGCTTTCTTT

D: NA
size: NA
J: TRBJ2-7
V: TRBV7-9
CDR3: CASGGTAAYEQYF
DNA: TGTGCCAGCGGCGGGACAGCCGCCTACGAGCAGTACTTC

D: TRBD1
size: NA
J: TRBJ2-2
V: TRBV2
CDR3: CASARDRADTGELFF
DNA: TGTGCCAGCGCTCGGGACAGGGCGGACACCGGGGAGCTGTTTTTT

D: NA
size: NA
J: TRBJ2-5
V: TRBV25-1
CDR3: CASSDPTVGSETQYF
DNA: TGTGCCAGCAGTGATCCGACAGTCGGGTCGGAGACCCAGTACTTC

D: NA
size: NA
J: TRBJ2-6
V: TRBV9
CDR3: CASSDESGANVLTF
DNA: TGTGCCAGCAGCGACGAGAGTGGGGCCAACGTCCTGACTTTC